Reported below is one T cell receptor beta chain. The germline CDR1 and CDR2 sequences are LNHDA and SQIVND (reference sequence). V lost 4 bases to trimming and J lost 12 bases, with 16 bases between them. This CDR3 spans 13 amino acids. TCRdb's table, derived via immunoSEQ multiplex PCR, lists solely in-frame clones and lacks some. There are 180,000 or so clones in the sample; about 88% occur only once, and approximately 5% lies in the top ten. These data originate in a study of blood T cell repertoires in COVID-19. Study context: Whether acute or convalescent, the COVID-19 samples came from the United States, Italy and Spain.

Specimen: peripheral blood. This sequence was found in a woman over 75 with acute or convalescent COVID-19. The chain combines TRBV19 with TRBJ2-1; maybe TRBD2 (5 bases). The DNA of the CDR3 is TGTGCCAGTAGTACCCCTAAGTCACGGGGGCAGTTCTTC. Residues: CASSTPKSRGQFF.